The clone carrying this T cell receptor (beta chain) was detected many times. Its antigen is currently unknown. Treatment given: oral pan-JAK inhibitor, 5-10 mg twice daily. Peripheral blood, together with lesional scalp punch biopsies, was collected from alopecia areata patients. This sample is drawn from a study of CD8+ T cells in alopecia areata. At the level of the study: Patients in the study were on tofacitinib for 6 to 18 months, then off it for 6 months.

There are 15 residues in the CDR3. Germline values: CDR1 MNHEY, CDR2 SMNVEV (reference sequence). The V segment lost 6 bases and the J segment 7 bases; nucleotides outside the gene matches: 8. Study findings and constraints: Scalp clonality decreased significantly with tofacitinib, and so did expanded CD8+ clones among the top 100.

TCR sequencing used cDNA made by reverse transcription of extracted RNA. Profiled with immunoSEQ multiplex PCR; TCRdb holds only in-frame clones, not every one. The sample has about 170,000 clones, approximately 59% seen once. The rearrangement uses TRBV27 and TRBJ1-6; TRBD1 matches at 8 bases. The sequencing here drew on CD4+ T cells sorted from blood, taken at approximately week 55, from a patient treated with tofacitinib. This clonotype originated in a human donor with alopecia areata. The CDR3 reads CASSAGQGSNSPLHF. CDR3 nucleotides: TGTGCCAGCAGCGCCGGACAGGGTTCGAATTCACCCCTCCACTTT.